This T cell receptor (beta chain) was found in a study of blood T cell repertoires in COVID-19 (TCRdb year 2020). Turning to the overall study: Samples from collaborators originated in the United States, Italy and Spain and spanned both the acute and convalescent phases of COVID-19. Where HLA class I and class II types were available, the types were taken from metadata supplied by the sample provider, not from assay-based typing. A de-identified subject ID, COVID-19 status, age in years and sex were almost always included in the sample metadata. The repertoires were released in a freely available public database intended as a resource for research on the immune response to SARS-CoV-2. The dataset comprised deeply sampled blood TCRbeta repertoires from subjects exposed to, actively infected with, or recovered from COVID-19. The material from the prospective study consisted of cDNA or gDNA derived from T cells, B-cell-depleted T cells, or PBMCs. Samples came from the ongoing ImmuneRACE study (first 160 participants) plus 1,254 subjects from 6 global collaborators.

Broader findings and caveats from the paper: Clinical and demographic metadata were provided uncurated, with the amount varying by source and participant.

Only a few counts were recorded for this clone. Its antigen target is currently unknown. The sample holds no much larger clone one base away, and base qualities are not on file. The immunoSEQ Assay, a bias-controlled multiplex PCR, was used to amplify TCRbeta CDR3 regions from genomic DNA. As for the authors' bioinformatics: The number of nucleated cells in each sample was estimated by amplification of reference gene primers within the assay. Sequence reads were collapsed and filtered to measure the absolute abundance of every unique TCRbeta CDR3 rearrangement. Productive Simpson clonality was computed per sample as the square root of Simpson's diversity index over productive rearrangements. TCRdb re-hosts the immuneACCESS table, in-frame sequences only. Its copies lack some clones; in the studies checked, an unresolved V gene accounts for under half of them, and the cause for the rest is not known. V and J calls and clone size are copied from that table; D and trimming were computed from the DNA. This sample is represented by fewer than 60,000 clones; more than 80% of them were singletons. The top ten clonotypes cover about a fifth of the sample.

The germline V gene (reference sequence) sets CDR1 to SEHNR and CDR2 to FQNEAQ. The CDR3 goes from the cysteine to the phenylalanine over 16 residues. The entry retains the CDR3 DNA only, 48 bases that are in frame from base 1. V is trimmed back by 2 bases and J by 4 bases, and the junction contains 5 bases that no gene match accounts for. The collaborating institutions used their own protocols to collect whole blood in K2EDTA tubes. For TCRbeta analysis, collaborator samples were shipped as frozen whole blood, as isolated PBMCs, or as DNA extracted from either sample type. The sequenced sample was peripheral blood. The clonotype originates from a human donor in a cohort sampled during active COVID-19. The V gene is TRBV7-9 and the J gene is TRBJ2-2; the junction holds 9 bases that match TRBD1. The nucleotides read TGTGCCAGCAGCTTACTCACAGGGGGCAGCACCGGGGAGCTGTTTTTT. Translation gives CASSLLTGGSTGELFF.